The 5 T cell receptor beta chains below all came from one sample that was sequenced in a study of cytomegalovirus exposure and HLA in healthy donors. PCR employed 60 Vbeta and 13 Jbeta primers. Method: immunoSEQ multiplex PCR; TCRdb's copy keeps in-frame clones and lacks some. The data hold 90,000 to 130,000 clones, with 60% to 85% observed a single time. Sequencing was performed on PBMCs. The receptor source for this set is a woman in her sixties in good health and CMV-seropositive.

Note on this clone: Sequence at one end of the junction differs from germline and may be a read error. The genes are TRBV7-9 and TRBJ1-5; D is unresolved. The CDR3 has 12 amino acids. Germline values: CDR1 SEHNR, CDR2 FQNEAQ (reference sequence). This CDR3 is CSSSSINQPQHF. The CDR3 DNA is TGTTCCAGCAGCTCAATTAATCAGCCCCAGCATTTT.

A remark on this clone: An end of the junction does not agree with germline; a read error may underlie this. The rearrangement uses TRBV10-2 and TRBJ2-7, with TRBD2 matching over 14 bases. CDR1 is WSHSY, CDR2 SAAADI, per germline. The CDR3 loop spans 15 amino acids. The chain's CDR3 is CASSRAKGLAGDGNF. CDR3 in DNA: TGCGCCAGCAGTAGAGCGAAGGGACTAGCGGGAGACGGGAACTTC.

The gene calls are TRBV7-9 and TRBJ2-4; 9 bases align to TRBD1. The length of the CDR3 is 16 residues. The germline gives CDR1 SEHNR, CDR2 FQNEAQ (reference sequence). Unmatched junction bases numbered 11, after V lost 5 bases and J lost 6 bases. In nucleotides, the CDR3 is TGTGCCAGCAGCGACTACAGGGGGCGGTTAGGAAACATTCAGTACTTC. This translates into CASSDYRGRLGNIQYF.

V and J are TRBV27 and TRBJ1-1; D perhaps matches TRBD1 (6 bases). The CDR3 spans 13 residues. In germline, CDR1 is MNHEY, CDR2 SMNVEV (reference sequence). V was clipped by 2 bases and J by 5 bases, with 9 bases between them. The CDR3 sequence is CASSLGGWTEAFF. The CDR3 DNA is TGTGCCAGCAGTTTAGGGGGCTGGACTGAAGCTTTCTTT.

The chain employs TRBV6-1 and TRBJ1-1; D gene uncertain. Trimming shortened V by 2 bases and J by 10 bases, and 14 bases separated the two germline ends. Per germline, CDR1 MNHNS and CDR2 SASEGT. The CDR3 has 13 residues. CDR3 residues: CASSEKSGIRAFF. In nucleotides, the CDR3 is TGTGCCAGCAGTGAAAAGTCCGGGATACGAGCTTTCTTT.